This TCR beta chain was sequenced during a study of naive and memory T cell subsets. Remarks on this clonotype: Its antigen is not known.

After CD4 positive bead selection, the CD4-negative fraction gave CD8 T cells. The beta constant-region primer was an equimolar mix of two oligonucleotides covering TRBC1 and TRBC2. Nested alpha and beta constant-region primers with the SP2 primer drove four PCR rounds on ligated cDNA. TCRdb itself ran the UMI-ligation and nested PCR reads through MiXCR, one entry per CDR3 protein. The sample shows 130,000 or so distinct CDR3 sequences, roughly 36% of them seen only once. The V end lost 7 bases, the J end lost 3 bases, and 9 bases lay between the germline ends. Germline CDR1 and CDR2: MDHEN and SYDVKM. CDR3 length: 12 residues. Study results and caveats: In CD4 and CD8 cells, diversity dropped from naive through EMRA. In naive cells, over 85% of TCR sequences were seen only once.

The sequenced sample was central memory CD4+ T cells from blood. The clonotype was recovered from a human donor in good health. V and J are TRBV28 and TRBJ1-2; TRBD1 might be the D (5 bases). The CDR3 bases are TGTGCCAGCACTGGGGCGTACTATGGCTACACCTTC. This sequence encodes CASTGAYYGYTF.